A selection of T cell receptor beta chains follows, all from one sample in a study of a mutant IDH1 vaccine in newly diagnosed glioma. The antigens of these receptors remain unknown. TCRdb's table, derived via immunoSEQ multiplex PCR, lists solely in-frame clones and lacks some. The sample has about 67,000 clones; around 82% are singletons. Sequencing was performed on PBMCs, taken from a glioma patient whose treatment included an IDH1 peptide vaccine. Receptors originate from a man between 18 and 29 years old with glioma. The CDR3 runs from the conserved cysteine through the conserved F or W. A D gene is named only where the DNA matches it firmly. Clone size appears in some rows only: once, few, many, or a class for an expanded clone.

V gene	J gene	D gene	clone size	CDR3 protein	CDR3 DNA
TRBV5-4	TRBJ2-2	.	.	CASSLRGDTGELFF	TGTGCCAGCAGCTTACGCGGAGACACCGGGGAGCTGTTTTTT
TRBV4-1	TRBJ1-1	.	few	CASSQTLVAEAFF	TGCGCCAGCAGCCAGACCTTGGTAGCTGAAGCTTTCTTT
TRBV5-8	TRBJ1-1	.	.	CASSLARGTGDTEAFF	TGTGCCAGCAGCTTGGCGAGAGGTACGGGCGACACTGAAGCTTTCTTT
TRBV11-2	TRBJ2-3	TRBD2	.	CASSLDQGTSTVPQYF	TGTGCCAGCAGCTTAGATCAAGGGACTAGCACGGTTCCGCAGTATTTT
TRBV7-3	TRBJ2-1	.	.	CASSLAGSKAHEQFF	TGTGCCAGCAGCTTAGCGGGGAGTAAAGCCCATGAGCAGTTCTTC
TRBV12-5	TRBJ2-3	.	.	CASGSHLGTQYF	TGTGCTAGTGGTTCCCATCTGGGTACGCAGTATTTT
TRBV5-1	TRBJ2-3	.	.	CASSLDNADTQYF	TGCGCCAGCAGCCTGGACAACGCAGATACGCAGTATTTT
TRBV27	TRBJ2-1	TRBD2	.	CASSSLAGELNEQFF	TGTGCCAGCAGTTCCTTAGCGGGAGAGTTGAATGAGCAGTTCTTC
TRBV28	TRBJ2-5	.	.	CASSYGPYQETQYF	TGTGCCAGCAGTTACGGCCCGTACCAAGAGACCCAGTACTTC
TRBV2	TRBJ1-4	.	.	CASSLRANEKLFF	TGTGCCAGCAGTCTGCGGGCTAATGAAAAACTGTTTTTT
TRBV5-4	TRBJ1-4	TRBD1	.	CASSRGTGGREKLFF	TGTGCCAGCAGCAGAGGGACAGGGGGCCGGGAAAAACTGTTTTTT
TRBV19	TRBJ1-1	TRBD1	.	CASSSDRGTEAFF	TGTGCCAGTAGTAGTGACAGGGGTACTGAAGCTTTCTTT
TRBV19	TRBJ2-7	.	.	CASSLTQERNEQYF	TGTGCCAGTAGTTTGACTCAGGAACGTAACGAGCAGTACTTC
TRBV9	TRBJ2-5	TRBD2	.	CASSYLAGLGQETQYF	TGTGCCAGCAGCTATTTAGCGGGATTGGGGCAAGAGACCCAGTACTTC
TRBV30	TRBJ1-6	TRBD1	few	CAWKGQGNSPLHF	TGTGCCTGGAAAGGACAGGGAAATTCACCCCTCCACTTT